Included here is one T cell receptor beta chain sequence, with context. The specificity of this receptor is unknown. No much larger clonotype is one base removed from it; base qualities were not supplied. Using the deep immunoSEQ assay, TCR CDR3 regions were amplified from genomic DNA by multiplex PCR. For each cell subset, the extracted genomic DNA was distributed evenly across all wells of several immunoSEQ 96-well plates, and each plate served as one replicate. For sorted subsets, 200 to 250 ng of genomic DNA, equivalent to 30,000 or so T cell genomes, went into each replicate PCR. Purified libraries were measured with a Qubit 3.0 fluorometer, size-checked on a Bioanalyzer 2100, and measured again with the KAPA Library Quantification kit. Every immunoSEQ 96-well plate was sequenced on a separate single-read 150-cycle Illumina NextSeq 550 flow cell. The original methods were these. Because the immunoSEQ output held only junctional sequences and lacked quality scores, the filtering could not match the filtering applied to full-length reads. To assign V/J genes and CDR3, sequences were annotated against IMGT germline references using PyIR, a Python wrapper for IgBLAST v1.9. Reads were removed for weak V/J assignments (E-value above 1e-6), missing CDR3, stop codons, out-of-frame junctions, or ambiguous translated residues. A V3J clonotype was defined by an identical inferred V gene, J gene, and CDR3 amino acid sequence. The percentage overlap between two repertoires was calculated by dividing the number of shared unique clonotypes by the size of the smaller repertoire. Repertoire richness was assessed with RTK rarefaction, the Chao1 estimator, and Recon v2.1 estimates of unobserved clonotypes. Generation probabilities for all TCRbeta clonotypes obtained by the gDNA method from a few donors were computed using OLGA. TCRdb holds this immuneACCESS table with in-frame rearrangements only. Some clones are missing; in checked studies, unresolved V genes explain under half, and the rest has no known cause. V and J calls and clone size come straight from that table; D and trimming were deduced from the DNA. In this sample the table shows about a million clones, approximately 75% of which occur a single time. The ten most abundant clones make up over 0.8% of the sample.

This specimen belongs to a study of shared clonotypes between healthy human individuals (dated by TCRdb to 2018 to 2021). With respect to the entire study: A couple of women and three men aged 18 to 49 years were included in the cohort. Blood TCR repertoires of several healthy adults were deeply sequenced to estimate repertoire size and the extent of clonotype sharing between individuals. Each donor's leukapheresis produced roughly between roughly 0.85 and 9 billion PBMCs. Libraries were prepared and TCR repertoires were sequenced by different laboratories using diverse techniques, in order to increase sequencing depth and limit assay-specific biases. For each donor, three plates each were used for CD4 naive and CD4 memory, two plates were used for CD8 naive, and one plate was used for CD8 memory. The study at large found these results: Sampling was restricted to blood, and TCR repertoires in tissues likely differ from the TCR repertoires found in blood. Estimated clonotype richness was generally larger for naive than for memory subsets. Pairwise subsampling indicated that sequencing depth was expected to affect the degree of clonotype sharing among donors. Clonotypes shared by all four sorted-subset donors showed higher generation probabilities than non-shared clonotypes. Sharing across a handful of donors was observed for approximately 5% of naive CD4, about 4% of naive CD8, over 2% of memory CD4, and approximately 0.41% of memory CD8 clonotypes. Rarefaction of sorted-subset datasets indicated incomplete sequencing despite the large sequencing depth. Because the study included only a small number of donors, the genetic and exposure-history diversity represented was limited.

CDR1 MNHEY and CDR2 SVGAGI were looked up in the germline V gene. Relative to germline, V is 0 bases shorter and J is 5 bases shorter, with 17 bases between their ends. Counted from cysteine to phenylalanine, this CDR3 has 16 amino acids. The kept DNA is CDR3 alone, 48 bases in frame from the first base. Healthy HIV-negative adults with no recently reported acute infections or vaccinations were included as donors. Every donor was a Caucasian adult living in Nashville, Tennessee, USA. CD4+ T cells were enriched by magnetic negative selection; naive cells were then positively selected on CD45RA, and the negative fraction formed the memory subset. Blood was collected by leukapheresis, and PBMCs were isolated by Ficoll-Histopaque density gradient centrifugation and then cryopreserved in liquid nitrogen vapor phase. Analytical flow cytometry was used to check the purity and quantity of each magnetically sorted T cell population. From each sorted fraction, genomic DNA was isolated and quantified by UV absorbance on a Nanodrop 2000c.

This clonotype was sampled from a man aged 18 to 35 in good health. Some clones in this sample may be carry-over from other donors' samples. The chain employs TRBV6-5 and TRBJ2-7; a tentative D call is TRBD1 (6 bases match). The sequenced material came from memory CD4+ T cells from PBMCs. Per the publication, the cell subset or site label means: CD45RA-negative fraction. Read as DNA, the sequence is TGTGCCAGCAGTTACTCCCGACAGGCGAGCGGCCACGAGCAGTACTTC. It encodes CASSYSRQASGHEQYF.